Sequencing of this T cell receptor (beta chain) was carried out in a study of cytomegalovirus exposure and HLA in healthy donors. Broader study findings: Across donors, most TCRs were seen rarely, yet some public ones were widespread. TCR clusters originating in the first cohort tended to co-occur in the approximately 120 validation repertoires, according to a later analysis. Confirmation in vitro established that a few CMV-associated chains were specific for CMV antigens.

Germline V gene sequence: CDR1 MNHNY, CDR2 SVGAGI (reference sequence). J was trimmed by 6 bases and V by 5 bases; bases with no gene match: 4. The CDR3 has 12 amino acids. Clones were read by immunoSEQ multiplex PCR, and TCRdb kept only the in-frame ones, dropping some. The table has about 82,000 clones, 90% to 95% seen once. Comment on this clone: The antigen is not known.

The chain employs TRBV6-6 and TRBJ2-7; 7 bases fit TRBD1. The sequenced sample was PBMCs. The receptor comes from a man in his late teens or twenties in good health and CMV-seronegative. The CDR3 loop reads CASSADRVEQYF. CDR3 bases: TGTGCCAGCAGTGCTGACAGGGTCGAGCAGTACTTC.